The 9 T cell receptor beta chains listed next were all sequenced from one sample in a study of blood T cell repertoires in COVID-19. Method: immunoSEQ multiplex PCR; TCRdb's copy keeps in-frame clones and lacks some. The sample holds approximately 40,000 clones, around nine tenths seen once. The sample consisted of peripheral blood. These receptors all stem from a human donor in a cohort sampled during active COVID-19.

A remark on this clone: At one of its ends the junction is not consistent with the germline gene, which may arise from a read error. This rearrangement joins TRBV29-1 to TRBJ2-3, with 10 bases lining up with TRBD2. Germline CDR1 is SQVTM and CDR2 is ANQGSEA. This CDR3 has 12 residues. In DNA, the CDR3 is TGCAGCGTTGGGTTAGCGGGGGGCCCGGGGGATTTT. Its translation: CSVGLAGGPGDF.

Of note for this clone: Germline and junction disagree at one end, which may indicate a read error. The chain employs TRBV7-7 and TRBJ2-1; D might be TRBD2 (6 bases). The germline gives CDR1 SSHAT, CDR2 FNYEAQ (reference sequence). The CDR3 is 16 amino acids. The CDR3 protein is CASSLSLGGKYNEQFF. In nucleotides, the CDR3 is TGTGCTAGCAGCTTATCCCTAGGAGGGAAATACAATGAGCAGTTCTTC.

This chain connects TRBV5-1 to TRBJ2-5; 7 bases fit TRBD2. Germline CDR1 and CDR2: SGHRS and YFSETQ. The J segment lost 2 bases and the V segment lost 5 bases, leaving 12 bases of the junction unmatched. The CDR3 is 16 amino acids. In nucleotides, the CDR3 is TGCGCCAGCAGGGGAGGCGGCGGGGGACTACAAGAGACCCAGTACTTC. Translation gives CASRGGGGGLQETQYF. The full variable domain, with the rest looked up from reference TRBV5-1 and TRBJ2-5, is KAGVTQTPRYLIKTRGQQVTLSCSPISGHRSVSWYQQTPGQGLQFLFEYFSETQRNKGNFPGRFSGRQFSNSRSEMNVSTLELGDSALYLCASRGGGGGLQETQYFGPGTRLLVL.

The V gene is TRBV11-3, the J gene TRBJ2-1, with 8 nucleotides matching TRBD2. Germline V gene data show CDR1 as SGHNT and CDR2 as YENEEA. The CDR3 has 16 residues. With 1 base clipped from V and 0 bases from J, the junction kept 2 bases outside the gene matches. CDR3 residues: CASSLASGSSYNEQFF. CDR3 DNA: TGTGCCAGCAGCTTAGCCAGCGGGAGCTCCTACAATGAGCAGTTCTTC.

The V gene is TRBV7-2, the J gene TRBJ2-1; TRBD1 might be the D (6 bases). Germline V CDR1 and CDR2: SGHTA, FQGNSA. The CDR3 is 16 amino acids. Trimming shortened V by 5 bases and J by 7 bases, and 21 bases separated the two germline ends. In nucleotides, the CDR3 is TGTGCCAGCAGCCTGCGTGGGGGCGGGCGAACTAATGAGCAGTTCTTC. Its protein product is CASSLRGGGRTNEQFF. The full variable domain, completed using reference TRBV7-2 and TRBJ2-1, is GAGVSQSPSNKVTEKGKDVELRCDPISGHTALYWYRQSLGQGLEFLIYFQGNSAPDKSGLPSDRFSAERTGGSVSTLTIQRTQQEDSAVYLCASSLRGGGRTNEQFFGPGTRLTVL.

The chain has TRBV27 and TRBJ2-1, with D possibly TRBD1 on 6 matching bases. Looked up from germline, CDR1 is MNHEY and CDR2 is SMNVEV (reference sequence). The V and J ends lost 4 bases and 0 bases respectively, with 16 bases between them. This CDR3 spans 17 amino acids. The CDR3 DNA reads TGTGCCAGCAGTTCCCTCCTAGGGGGAAGCTCCTACAATGAGCAGTTCTTC. Translating gives CASSSLLGGSSYNEQFF.

The rearrangement links TRBV3-1 (or the pseudogene TRBV3-2) to TRBJ2-1; D perhaps matches TRBD1 (6 bases). V gave up 5 bases and J gave up 4 bases, with 15 bases separating them. This CDR3 is built from 15 residues. Per germline, CDR1 LGHDT and CDR2 YNNKEL (reference sequence). CDR3 sequence: CASSAGRTVYNEQFF. Written as DNA, the CDR3 is TGTGCCAGCAGCGCCGGTAGGACAGTATACAATGAGCAGTTCTTC.

The chain employs TRBV9 and TRBJ1-4; TRBD1 might be the D (5 bases). The germline V gene encodes CDR1 SGDLS and CDR2 YYNGEE. V lost 3 bases to trimming and J lost 7 bases, with 16 bases between them. CDR3 length: 15 residues. The CDR3 spells CASSEGWGVGEKLFF. CDR3 DNA sequence: TGTGCCAGCAGCGAGGGGTGGGGGGTCGGTGAAAAACTGTTTTTT.

The genes are TRBV3-1 (or the pseudogene TRBV3-2) and TRBJ2-1, with TRBD2 identical over 10 bases. The V and J ends lost 0 bases and 7 bases, in that order; junction bases with no gene match: 12. The CDR3 contains 18 residues. Per germline, CDR1 LGHDT and CDR2 YNNKEL (reference sequence). The CDR3 DNA reads as TGTGCCAGCAGCCAAGAGGGCCCCAGCGGGGGGGCCGATAATGAGCAGTTCTTC. Its translation: CASSQEGPSGGADNEQFF.